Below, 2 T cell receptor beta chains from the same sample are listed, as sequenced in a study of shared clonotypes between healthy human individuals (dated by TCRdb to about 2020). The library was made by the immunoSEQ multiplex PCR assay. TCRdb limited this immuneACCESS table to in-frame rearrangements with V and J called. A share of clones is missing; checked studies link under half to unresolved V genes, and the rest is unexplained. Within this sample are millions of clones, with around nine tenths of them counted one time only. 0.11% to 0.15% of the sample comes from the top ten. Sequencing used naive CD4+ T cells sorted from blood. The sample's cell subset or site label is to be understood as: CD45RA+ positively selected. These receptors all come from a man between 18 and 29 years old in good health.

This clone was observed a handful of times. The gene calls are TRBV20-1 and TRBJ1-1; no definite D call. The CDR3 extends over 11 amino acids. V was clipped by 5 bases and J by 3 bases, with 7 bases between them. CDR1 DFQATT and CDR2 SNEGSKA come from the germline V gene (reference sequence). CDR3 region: CSASADTEAFF. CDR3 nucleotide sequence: TGCAGTGCTTCGGCGGACACTGAAGCTTTCTTT.

The CDR3 nucleotides read TGTGCCAGTAGTCCAACCCGGATGACTAGCACAGATACGCAGTATTTT. Encoded protein: CASSPTRMTSTDTQYF. J is TRBJ2-3 and V is TRBV19; no clear D. Trimming stripped 5 bases from V and 0 bases from J, with 15 bases between. The CDR3 covers 16 residues. Germline V gene sequence: CDR1 LNHDA, CDR2 SQIVND (reference sequence).